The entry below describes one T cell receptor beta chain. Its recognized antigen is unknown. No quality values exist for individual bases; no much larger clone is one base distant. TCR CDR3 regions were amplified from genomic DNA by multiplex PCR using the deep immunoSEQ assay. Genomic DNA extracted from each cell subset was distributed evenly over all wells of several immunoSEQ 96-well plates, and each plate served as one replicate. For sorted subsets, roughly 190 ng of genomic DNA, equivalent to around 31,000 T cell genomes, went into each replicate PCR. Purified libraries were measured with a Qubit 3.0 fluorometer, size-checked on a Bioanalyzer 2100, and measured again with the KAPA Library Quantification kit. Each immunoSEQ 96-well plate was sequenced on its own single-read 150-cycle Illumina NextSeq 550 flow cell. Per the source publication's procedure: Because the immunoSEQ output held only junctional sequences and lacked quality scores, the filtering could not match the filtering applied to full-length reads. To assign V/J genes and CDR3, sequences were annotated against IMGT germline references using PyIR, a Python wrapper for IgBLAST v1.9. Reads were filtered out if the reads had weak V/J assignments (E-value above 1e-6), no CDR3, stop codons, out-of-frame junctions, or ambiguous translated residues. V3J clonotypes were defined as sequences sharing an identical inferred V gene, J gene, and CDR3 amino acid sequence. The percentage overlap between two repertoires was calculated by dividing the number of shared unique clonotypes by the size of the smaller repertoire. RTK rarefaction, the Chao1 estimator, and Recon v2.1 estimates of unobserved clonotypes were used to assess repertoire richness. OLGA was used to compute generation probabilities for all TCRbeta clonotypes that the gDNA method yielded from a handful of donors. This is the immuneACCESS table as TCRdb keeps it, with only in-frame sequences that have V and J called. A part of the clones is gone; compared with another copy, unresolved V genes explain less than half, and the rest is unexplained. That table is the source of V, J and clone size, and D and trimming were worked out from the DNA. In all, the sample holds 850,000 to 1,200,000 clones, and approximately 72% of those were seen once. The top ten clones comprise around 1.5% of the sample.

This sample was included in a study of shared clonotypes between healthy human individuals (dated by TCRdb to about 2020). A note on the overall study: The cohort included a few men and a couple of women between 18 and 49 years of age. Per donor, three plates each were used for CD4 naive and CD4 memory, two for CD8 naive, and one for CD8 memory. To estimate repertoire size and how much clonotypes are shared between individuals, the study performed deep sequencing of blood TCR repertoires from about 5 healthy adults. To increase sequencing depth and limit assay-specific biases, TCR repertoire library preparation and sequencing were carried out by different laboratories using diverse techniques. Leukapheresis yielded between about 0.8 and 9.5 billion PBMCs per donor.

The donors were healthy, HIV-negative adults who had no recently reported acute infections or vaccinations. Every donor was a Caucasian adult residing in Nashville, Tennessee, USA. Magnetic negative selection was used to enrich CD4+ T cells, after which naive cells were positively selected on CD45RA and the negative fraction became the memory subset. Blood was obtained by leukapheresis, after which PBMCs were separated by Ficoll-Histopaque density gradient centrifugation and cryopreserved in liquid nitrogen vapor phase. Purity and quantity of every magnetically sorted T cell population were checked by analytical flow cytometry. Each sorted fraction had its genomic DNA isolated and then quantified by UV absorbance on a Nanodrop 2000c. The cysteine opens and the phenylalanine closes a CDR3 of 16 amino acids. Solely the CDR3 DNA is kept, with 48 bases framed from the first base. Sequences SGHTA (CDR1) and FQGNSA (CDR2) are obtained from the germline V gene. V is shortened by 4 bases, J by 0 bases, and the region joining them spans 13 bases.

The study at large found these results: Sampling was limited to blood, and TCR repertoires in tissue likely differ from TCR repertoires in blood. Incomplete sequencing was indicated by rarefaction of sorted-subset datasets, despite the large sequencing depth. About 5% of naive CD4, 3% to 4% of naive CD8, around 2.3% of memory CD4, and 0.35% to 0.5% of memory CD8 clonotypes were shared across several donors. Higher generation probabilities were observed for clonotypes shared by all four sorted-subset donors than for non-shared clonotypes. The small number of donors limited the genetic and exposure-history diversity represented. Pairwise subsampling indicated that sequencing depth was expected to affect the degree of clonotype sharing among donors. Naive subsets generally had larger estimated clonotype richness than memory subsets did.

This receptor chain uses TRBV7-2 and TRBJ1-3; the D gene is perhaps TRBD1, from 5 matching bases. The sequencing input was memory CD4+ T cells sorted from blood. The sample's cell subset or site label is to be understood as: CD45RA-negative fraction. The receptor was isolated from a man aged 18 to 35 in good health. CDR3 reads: CASSSTQVFSGNTIYF. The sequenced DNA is TGTGCCAGCAGCTCAACACAGGTGTTCTCTGGAAACACCATATATTTT.